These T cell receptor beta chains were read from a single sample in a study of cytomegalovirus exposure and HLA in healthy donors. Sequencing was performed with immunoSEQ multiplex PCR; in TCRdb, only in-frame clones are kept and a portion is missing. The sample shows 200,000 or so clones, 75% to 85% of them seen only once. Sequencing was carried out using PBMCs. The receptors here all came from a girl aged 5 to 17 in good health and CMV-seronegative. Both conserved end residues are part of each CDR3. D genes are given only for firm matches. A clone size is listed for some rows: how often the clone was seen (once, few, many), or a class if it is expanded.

CDR3nt: TGTGCCATCAGTCCTCGAGCCTCCGGGACTAGCGGGAGGAATGAGCAGTTCTTC
CDR3aa: CAISPRASGTSGRNEQFF
v_gene: TRBV10-3
j_gene: TRBJ2-1
abundance: once
d_gene: TRBD2

CDR3nt: TGTGCCAGCTCACCCCCGGGACACCTCCGCGATCAGCCCCAGCATTTT
CDR3aa: CASSPPGHLRDQPQHF
v_gene: TRBV18
j_gene: TRBJ1-5
abundance: .
d_gene: .

CDR3nt: TGCAGCGGCTTAACGGGACTATCGAAAGAGACCCAGTACTTC
CDR3aa: CSGLTGLSKETQYF
v_gene: TRBV29-1
j_gene: TRBJ2-5
abundance: .
d_gene: TRBD2

CDR3nt: TGTGCCAGCAGCCCCTGGCTAGCGGGAACAACCTGGGACAAAAACATTCAGTACTTC
CDR3aa: CASSPWLAGTTWDKNIQYF
v_gene: TRBV5-4
j_gene: TRBJ2-4
abundance: .
d_gene: TRBD2

CDR3nt: TGTGCCAGAAGCTTGGAGCTGCCCCACGGGGGGGAGACCCAGTACTTC
CDR3aa: CARSLELPHGGETQYF
v_gene: TRBV5-3
j_gene: TRBJ2-5
abundance: .
d_gene: TRBD2

CDR3nt: TGTGCCAGCTCACCCTCTACAGATACGCAGTATTTT
CDR3aa: CASSPSTDTQYF
v_gene: TRBV18
j_gene: TRBJ2-3
abundance: .
d_gene: .

CDR3nt: TGTGCCAGCAGCCCCGGGACAGGAATCGGGGAGCTGTTTTTT
CDR3aa: CASSPGTGIGELFF
v_gene: TRBV27
j_gene: TRBJ2-2
abundance: .
d_gene: TRBD1

CDR3nt: TGCGCCAGCAGCCAAGATTTCTCAAGGCTCCCGGGGGATGAGCAGTTCTTC
CDR3aa: CASSQDFSRLPGDEQFF
v_gene: TRBV4-3
j_gene: TRBJ2-1
abundance: .
d_gene: .

CDR3nt: TGCGCCAGCAGCTGGGAGTGGGAGGAGGGGCCTCATGAGCAGTTCTTC
CDR3aa: CASSWEWEEGPHEQFF
v_gene: TRBV5-1
j_gene: TRBJ2-1
abundance: .
d_gene: .

CDR3nt: TGCGCCAGCAGCTTGGGGAGGCTGACAGGAGTGACTAGCTACACCTTC
CDR3aa: CASSLGRLTGVTSYTF
v_gene: TRBV5-1
j_gene: TRBJ1-2
abundance: .
d_gene: .

CDR3nt: TGTGCCAGCAGCCAAGACCTAGCGTACAGTCAAGAGACCCAGTACTTC
CDR3aa: CASSQDLAYSQETQYF
v_gene: TRBV4-2
j_gene: TRBJ2-5
abundance: once
d_gene: .

CDR3nt: TGTGCCAGCAATGGGGGTAGACACTCTGGAGGGAACACCATATATTTT
CDR3aa: CASNGGRHSGGNTIYF
v_gene: TRBV5-8
j_gene: TRBJ1-3
abundance: .
d_gene: .

CDR3nt: TGTGCCAGTAGTCCTTGGACTGGGAACACTGAAGCTTTCTTT
CDR3aa: CASSPWTGNTEAFF
v_gene: TRBV19
j_gene: TRBJ1-1
abundance: .
d_gene: .

CDR3nt: TGCGCCAGCAGTAGGAGCGGGAGCTCCTACGAGCAGTACTTC
CDR3aa: CASSRSGSSYEQYF
v_gene: TRBV5-1
j_gene: TRBJ2-7
abundance: .
d_gene: TRBD2

CDR3nt: TGTGCCAGCAGCTTAGTGACGGGATCTAACACTGAAGCTTTCTTT
CDR3aa: CASSLVTGSNTEAFF
v_gene: TRBV7-2
j_gene: TRBJ1-1
abundance: few
d_gene: .

CDR3nt: TGTGCCAGCAGCTTAATGGGACAGGGTTCGAATGGCTACACCTTC
CDR3aa: CASSLMGQGSNGYTF
v_gene: TRBV7-9
j_gene: TRBJ1-2
abundance: .
d_gene: TRBD1

CDR3nt: TGTGCCAGCAGATCCGGGACAGGGCACAATCAGCCCCAGCATTTT
CDR3aa: CASRSGTGHNQPQHF
v_gene: TRBV11-2
j_gene: TRBJ1-5
abundance: .
d_gene: TRBD1

CDR3nt: TGTGCCAGTAGTATCCCCCGGACAGGGGGCAATCAGCCCCAGCATTTT
CDR3aa: CASSIPRTGGNQPQHF
v_gene: TRBV19
j_gene: TRBJ1-5
abundance: .
d_gene: TRBD1

CDR3nt: TGTGCCAGCAGTTTATTGGCAGAGCAGTACTTC
CDR3aa: CASSLLAEQYF
v_gene: TRBV28
j_gene: TRBJ2-7
abundance: .
d_gene: .

CDR3nt: TGCGCCAGCAGCGGCTACCCCGGGACAGGGAGGGACGAGCAGTACTTC
CDR3aa: CASSGYPGTGRDEQYF
v_gene: TRBV10-2
j_gene: TRBJ2-7
abundance: .
d_gene: TRBD1

CDR3nt: TGCGCCAGCAGGTTCGCAGGGGGCGTGAGCACTGAAGCTTTCTTT
CDR3aa: CASRFAGGVSTEAFF
v_gene: TRBV5-1
j_gene: TRBJ1-1
abundance: .
d_gene: TRBD1

CDR3nt: TGTGCCAGCATTAGTAGGAGGGAAGCTTTCTTT
CDR3aa: CASISRREAFF
v_gene: TRBV2
j_gene: TRBJ1-1
abundance: few
d_gene: .

CDR3nt: TGCAGCGTTGAAGATCGGGGGGTGAGTAACGAGCAGTACTTC
CDR3aa: CSVEDRGVSNEQYF
v_gene: TRBV29-1
j_gene: TRBJ2-7
abundance: .
d_gene: TRBD2

CDR3nt: TGTGCCAGCAGCTTAGATCGCGGCAATTCACCCCTCCACTTT
CDR3aa: CASSLDRGNSPLHF
v_gene: TRBV7-2
j_gene: TRBJ1-6
abundance: .
d_gene: .

CDR3nt: TGCGCCAGCAGCTTGGCAGGGGGCGACTACACCTTC
CDR3aa: CASSLAGGDYTF
v_gene: TRBV5-1
j_gene: TRBJ1-2
abundance: .
d_gene: TRBD1

CDR3nt: TGTGCCAGCAGCTTGGGTATGGGCGGGGCACGGATATCCACAGATACGCAGTATTTT
CDR3aa: CASSLGMGGARISTDTQYF
v_gene: TRBV5-8
j_gene: TRBJ2-3
abundance: .
d_gene: .

CDR3nt: TGTGCCAGCAGCTTAGGGGGGACTGCAGATACGCAGTATTTT
CDR3aa: CASSLGGTADTQYF
v_gene: TRBV7-3
j_gene: TRBJ2-3
abundance: few
d_gene: .

CDR3nt: TGTGCCAGCTCACCAACCCAGGGTACTGGAAACACCATATATTTT
CDR3aa: CASSPTQGTGNTIYF
v_gene: TRBV18
j_gene: TRBJ1-3
abundance: .
d_gene: .

CDR3nt: TGTGCCACCAGCAGAGACTCCAGACAGGGGCCTGGAAACACCATATATTTT
CDR3aa: CATSRDSRQGPGNTIYF
v_gene: TRBV15
j_gene: TRBJ1-3
abundance: .
d_gene: TRBD1

CDR3nt: TGTGCCAGCTCACTCCTGGACAGCAACTATGGCTACACCTTC
CDR3aa: CASSLLDSNYGYTF
v_gene: TRBV18
j_gene: TRBJ1-2
abundance: few
d_gene: .

CDR3nt: TGTGCCAGCAGTTACGAGCCAGGAAGGATTTATGGCTACACCTTC
CDR3aa: CASSYEPGRIYGYTF
v_gene: TRBV6-8
j_gene: TRBJ1-2
abundance: .
d_gene: .

CDR3nt: TGTGCCAGCAGTGAGAGCGGGGGGGGGTACGGTGAGCAGTTCTTC
CDR3aa: CASSESGGGYGEQFF
v_gene: TRBV6-4
j_gene: TRBJ2-1
abundance: .
d_gene: TRBD2

CDR3nt: TGTGCTAGCAGCCGGGGGGAGCTCACAGATACGCAGTATTTT
CDR3aa: CASSRGELTDTQYF
v_gene: TRBV7-7
j_gene: TRBJ2-3
abundance: .
d_gene: TRBD2

CDR3nt: TGTGCCAGCAGCCGCCTAGGACTAGCGGGAGACTCAGATACGCAGTATTTT
CDR3aa: CASSRLGLAGDSDTQYF
v_gene: TRBV27
j_gene: TRBJ2-3
abundance: .
d_gene: TRBD2

CDR3nt: TGTGCCAGCAGAGGGGGAACGTATGGCTACACCTTC
CDR3aa: CASRGGTYGYTF
v_gene: TRBV5-4
j_gene: TRBJ1-2
abundance: .
d_gene: .

CDR3nt: TGTGCCAGCCCCCGGGACAGGGGCTATGGCTACACCTTC
CDR3aa: CASPRDRGYGYTF
v_gene: TRBV28
j_gene: TRBJ1-2
abundance: .
d_gene: TRBD1

CDR3nt: TGTGCCTGGAGTACCGGGACAGGGGGATTCTTC
CDR3aa: CAWSTGTGGFF
v_gene: TRBV30
j_gene: TRBJ2-7
abundance: once
d_gene: TRBD1

CDR3nt: TGTGCCAGCATAGAGGGAAAAAAGGGATTGAATCAGCCCCAGCATTTT
CDR3aa: CASIEGKKGLNQPQHF
v_gene: TRBV28
j_gene: TRBJ1-5
abundance: .
d_gene: .

CDR3nt: TGTGCCAGCAAGCAGGTTAAAGAGACCCAGTACTTC
CDR3aa: CASKQVKETQYF
v_gene: TRBV6-1
j_gene: TRBJ2-5
abundance: .
d_gene: .

CDR3nt: TGTGCCAGCAGTCCCGGACAGGCTCCGAAGCAGCCCCAGCATTTT
CDR3aa: CASSPGQAPKQPQHF
v_gene: TRBV28
j_gene: TRBJ1-5
abundance: .
d_gene: TRBD1

CDR3nt: TGTGCCAGCAGTCAGGCGGGAGGCTACGAGCAGTACTTC
CDR3aa: CASSQAGGYEQYF
v_gene: TRBV6-4
j_gene: TRBJ2-7
abundance: .
d_gene: TRBD2

CDR3nt: TGTGCCAGCAGTGTAAATCCTAGCGGGAGTACCAATGAGCAGTTCTTC
CDR3aa: CASSVNPSGSTNEQFF
v_gene: TRBV25-1
j_gene: TRBJ2-1
abundance: .
d_gene: TRBD2

CDR3nt: TGCAGCGCAACGACAGGGAAGTATGGCTACACCTTC
CDR3aa: CSATTGKYGYTF
v_gene: TRBV29-1
j_gene: TRBJ1-2
abundance: once
d_gene: TRBD1

CDR3nt: TGTGCCAGCTCACCACCGGCGGGGACCGGGGAGCTGTTTTTT
CDR3aa: CASSPPAGTGELFF
v_gene: TRBV18
j_gene: TRBJ2-2
abundance: few
d_gene: .

CDR3nt: TGTGCCAGCAGCCCCCTTCTTAGTTGCTACACCTTC
CDR3aa: CASSPLLSCYTF
v_gene: TRBV5-8
j_gene: TRBJ1-2
abundance: few
d_gene: .

CDR3nt: TGTGCCAGAGGGGAGGGGGACTATGGCTACACCTTC
CDR3aa: CARGEGDYGYTF
v_gene: TRBV30
j_gene: TRBJ1-2
abundance: .
d_gene: .

CDR3nt: TGTGCCAGCAGCTTAGAATTATTGGGGAGAACCTACGAGCAGTACTTC
CDR3aa: CASSLELLGRTYEQYF
v_gene: TRBV7-9
j_gene: TRBJ2-7
abundance: .
d_gene: .

CDR3nt: .
CDR3aa: CASILGSGGNQPQHF
v_gene: TRBV28
j_gene: TRBJ1-5
abundance: .
d_gene: .

CDR3nt: TGTGCCAGCAGCCCCCACTCGCTCGGGAACACAGATACGCAGTATTTT
CDR3aa: CASSPHSLGNTDTQYF
v_gene: TRBV7-2
j_gene: TRBJ2-3
abundance: .
d_gene: .